The T cell receptor beta chain described here comes from a study of blood T cells in healthy people across ages. This clonotype has only a few counts. The CDR3 is made up of 16 amino acids. V lost 7 bases and J lost 1; bases outside the gene matches: 4. Then a second PCR, running about 6 to 11 cycles, was carried out with a sample-barcoded 5' primer and a J-beta primer mix. TCRdb itself ran the 5' RACE reads through MiXCR, one entry per CDR3 protein. The sample gives 750,000 to 950,000 distinct CDR3 sequences, almost 30% of which show up once; roughly a tenth is in the top ten. These sequences were also reported in another study, on T cells of mothers and their children. That paper states: Related and unrelated pairs show similar shaping of TCR recombination output by thymic selection.

J is TRBJ2-4 and V is TRBV12-3 or TRBV12-4, with 13 bases aligning to TRBD2. Sequencing was carried out using blood. This TCR was recovered from a woman in her thirties or forties in good health. In DNA, the CDR3 is TGTGCCAGCACCACTAGCGGGGGGGCGGCCAAAAACATTCAGTACTTC. Its translation is CASTTSGGAAKNIQYF.